This T cell receptor beta chain was documented in a study of cytomegalovirus exposure and HLA in healthy donors. The CDR3 has 14 amino acids. V was cut by 6 bases and J by 6 bases, with 17 bases left in between. From germline, CDR1 is MDHEN and CDR2 SYDVKM. Study outcomes and limitations: Most TCR sequences showed up rarely, but some public TCRs showed up in many donors. Presence/absence analyses assumed roughly uniform sequencing depth across donors, which may not hold. In vitro testing confirmed a few CMV-associated chains as specific for CMV antigens.

Notes on this clone: The antigen remains undetermined.

The PCR contained 60 Vbeta and 13 Jbeta primers. The assay was immunoSEQ multiplex PCR, and TCRdb's table has in-frame clones only and misses some. Among 160,000 or so clones listed, around 69% were seen once. Sequenced: PBMCs. The receptor was isolated from a man between 60 and 75 years old in good health and CMV-seronegative. The gene calls are TRBV28 and TRBJ2-5; D possibly corresponds to TRBD2 (7 bases). The CDR3: CASRYGGLVKTQYF. For the CDR3, the DNA is TGTGCCAGCAGGTACGGGGGGCTGGTTAAGACCCAGTACTTC.